The 24 T cell receptor beta chains below come from one sample, sequenced in a study of cytomegalovirus exposure and HLA in healthy donors. 13 Jbeta primers and 60 Vbeta primers were used for the PCR. TCRdb keeps only in-frame clones here, not all; method: immunoSEQ multiplex PCR. Among 100,000 to 150,000 clones listed, around 78% were seen once. The sample comprised PBMCs. The source is a man in his forties in good health and CMV-seronegative.

This clone was observed a handful of times. The chain carries TRBV7-2 and TRBJ2-5; possibly TRBD2 for D (5 bases). Trimming removed 10 bases from V and 0 bases from J, with 12 bases in between. CDR3 length equals 13 residues. The V gene's germline CDR1 is SGHTA and CDR2 FQGNSA. The CDR3 coding sequence is TGTGCCACCACCTCGGGGTACCAAGAGACCCAGTACTTC. Its protein is CATTSGYQETQYF.

V and J are TRBV15 and TRBJ1-1, with a tentative D call TRBD1 (6 bases). Trimming cost V 7 bases and J 4 bases, with 25 bases left between them. The V gene's germline CDR1 is LNHNV and CDR2 YYDKDF (reference sequence). The CDR3 consists of 17 residues. DNA for the CDR3: TGTGCCACCATCGACACCGCTACAGGGATATCGTTCACTGAAGCTTTCTTT. Encoded protein: CATIDTATGISFTEAFF.

This chain joins TRBV4-1 and TRBJ1-1; D is possibly TRBD1 (5 bases). The CDR3 spans 13 residues. Germline CDR1 reads MGHRA; CDR2 reads YSYEKL. Trimming removed 5 bases from V and 0 bases from J, with 7 bases in between. Written as DNA, the CDR3 is TGCGCCAGCAGCGACAGATTGAACACTGAAGCTTTCTTT. Its protein is CASSDRLNTEAFF.

J is TRBJ2-7 and V is TRBV5-1, with D possibly TRBD2 on 5 matching bases. The CDR3 has 13 residues. CDR1 is SGHRS, CDR2 YFSETQ, per germline. V lost 6 bases and J lost 3, with 13 bases in between. The CDR3 spells CASTAGGDYEQYF. In DNA form, the CDR3 reads TGCGCCAGCACTGCAGGAGGAGACTACGAGCAGTACTTC. Combining the CDR3 with reference TRBV5-1 and TRBJ2-7 gives the whole variable domain KAGVTQTPRYLIKTRGQQVTLSCSPISGHRSVSWYQQTPGQGLQFLFEYFSETQRNKGNFPGRFSGRQFSNSRSEMNVSTLELGDSALYLCASTAGGDYEQYFGPGTRLTVT.

J is TRBJ1-5 and V is TRBV7-2, with 8 bases aligning to TRBD1. Germline trimming cut 1 base from V and 6 bases from J; bases unmatched to any gene: 2. The CDR3 consists of 14 residues. Germline V gene lookup returns CDR1 SGHTA and CDR2 FQGNSA. In DNA form, the CDR3 reads TGTGCCAGCAGCTTAGTCACAGGGGGTCAGCCCCAGCATTTT. It codes for CASSLVTGGQPQHF.

The gene calls are TRBV6-5 and TRBJ2-3; 9 nucleotides agree with TRBD1. After removal of 4 bases from V and 14 bases from J, the junction contained 7 bases not matched to a gene. Germline values: CDR1 MNHEY, CDR2 SVGAGI. This CDR3 comprises 12 residues. CDR3 protein: CASSSGTGSPYF. CDR3 DNA sequence: TGTGCCAGCAGTTCCGGGACAGGGAGTCCGTATTTT.

The rearrangement links TRBV5-8 to TRBJ2-3, with 7 bases matching TRBD2. Trimming at V came to 0 bases and at J to 4 bases, leaving 8 bases not matched to a gene. The germline V gene has CDR1 SGHTS and CDR2 YDEGEE. The CDR3 loop spans 16 amino acids. CDR3 in amino acids: CASSLGTGTISDTQYF. CDR3 coding DNA: TGTGCCAGCAGCTTGGGAACCGGGACTATCTCAGATACGCAGTATTTT. Supplemented by reference TRBV5-8 and TRBJ2-3, the full variable domain reads EAGVTQSPTHLIKTRGQQATLRCSPISGHTSVYWYQQALGLGLQFLLWYDEGEERNRGNFPPRFSGRQFPNYSSELNVNALELEDSALYLCASSLGTGTISDTQYFGPGTRLTVL.

This rearrangement joins TRBV2 to TRBJ2-3, with 7 bases lining up with TRBD1. Germline CDR1 is SNHLY and CDR2 is FYNNEI. The CDR3 is made up of 12 amino acids. J lost 7 bases, V lost 6 bases, and 4 bases had no gene match. The CDR3 coding sequence is TGTGCCAGCAGGCCGACAGGGAATACGCAGTATTTT. Translation: CASRPTGNTQYF.

The CDR3 here is CAAARLRGAGELFF. DNA for the CDR3: TGTGCCGCAGCGCGCCTCAGGGGCGCCGGGGAGCTGTTTTTT. This rearrangement joins TRBV2 to TRBJ2-2; the D gene is possibly TRBD1 (6 bases). This CDR3 has 14 amino acids. V gave up 11 bases and J gave up 6 bases, with 19 bases separating them. Germline-derived CDR1 and CDR2 are SNHLY and FYNNEI. The full variable domain, with the rest looked up from reference TRBV2 and TRBJ2-2, is EPEVTQTPSHQVTQMGQEVILRCVPISNHLYFYWYRQILGQKVEFLVSFYNNEISEKSEIFDDQFSVERPDGSNFTLKIRSTKLEDSAMYFCAAARLRGAGELFFGEGSRLTVL.

This rearrangement joins TRBV27 to TRBJ2-7; TRBD1 matches 7 bases. The CDR3 spans 16 residues. Germline values: CDR1 MNHEY, CDR2 SMNVEV (reference sequence). V was pared by 5 bases and J by 7 bases, with 17 bases of the junction left unmatched. CDR3 loop: CASSNTAGTVIFEQYF. The CDR3 nucleotides read TGTGCCAGCAGTAACACCGCCGGGACAGTCATATTTGAGCAGTACTTC.

The chain links TRBV9 to TRBJ2-1; D is perhaps TRBD2 (6 bases). This CDR3 comprises 17 residues. Between the trimmed V and J ends, which lost 0 bases and 5 bases, there was a span of 18 bases. Germline V lookup: CDR1 SGDLS, CDR2 YYNGEE. The CDR3 DNA reads as TGTGCCAGCAGCGTAGTTAAGGAGGGGACGAGACACAATGAGCAGTTCTTC. Amino acid sequence: CASSVVKEGTRHNEQFF.

DNA for the CDR3: TGTGCCAGCAGCTTTACGGGGGGCGAGACCCAGTACTTC. The encoded protein is CASSFTGGETQYF. The V call is TRBV11-2, the J call TRBJ2-5, with a possible D match to TRBD2 (7 bases). Germline lookup yields CDR1 SGHAT and CDR2 FQNNGV. The CDR3 covers 13 residues. Trimming took 3 bases from V and 5 from J, leaving 10 bases between them.

V and J are TRBV2 and TRBJ1-4; D unclear. Trimming removed 4 bases at V and 5 bases at J, with 14 bases between. Germline CDR1 SNHLY, CDR2 FYNNEI. The CDR3 consists of 15 residues. The CDR3 sequence is CASSGSRGSNEKLFF. The CDR3 DNA follows: TGTGCCAGCAGTGGATCCCGCGGATCCAATGAAAAACTGTTTTTT.

CDR3 region: CASSPRMGPDAFF. CDR3 bases: TGTGCCAGCTCACCAAGAATGGGGCCCGACGCTTTCTTT. The chain links TRBV18 to TRBJ1-1; weak D call: TRBD1 (5 bases). The germline CDR1 and CDR2 sequences are KGHSH and LQKENI. The CDR3 is 13 residues long. The ends were cut back, 2 bases at V and 11 bases at J, with 15 bases in the middle.

The chain employs TRBV7-9 and TRBJ1-1; 7 positions agree with TRBD1. The CDR3 has 12 residues. Per the germline V gene, CDR1 is SEHNR and CDR2 is FQNEAQ (reference sequence). Trimming at V came to 8 bases and at J to 6 bases, leaving 6 bases not matched to a gene. The CDR3, as DNA: TGTGCCAGCCAACAGGGGAGGTCTGAAGCTTTCTTT. Encoded protein: CASQQGRSEAFF.

The V gene is TRBV29-1, the J gene TRBJ2-7; maybe TRBD1 (6 bases). CDR3 length equals 15 residues. The V gene's germline CDR1 is SQVTM and CDR2 ANQGSEA. Trimming shortened V by 4 bases and J by 2 bases, and 18 bases separated the two germline ends. The CDR3 spells CSVAHPSAGAYEQYF. DNA for the CDR3: TGCAGCGTTGCTCATCCGTCGGCAGGGGCCTACGAGCAGTACTTC.

A few counts support this clone. The chain combines TRBV7-9 with TRBJ1-1, with a tentative D call TRBD1 (5 bases). The V and J ends lost 5 bases and 2 bases respectively, with 12 bases between them. From germline, CDR1 is SEHNR and CDR2 FQNEAQ (reference sequence). The CDR3 has 14 amino acids. The CDR3 coding sequence is TGTGCCAGCAGCCAAGGGGTCGCAAACACTGAAGCTTTCTTT. Its protein is CASSQGVANTEAFF. The variable domain in full, completed from reference TRBV7-9 and TRBJ1-1, reads DTGVSQNPRHKITKRGQNVTFRCDPISEHNRLYWYRQTLGQGPEFLTYFQNEAQLEKSRLLSDRFSAERPKGSFSTLEIQRTEQGDSAMYLCASSQGVANTEAFFGQGTRLTVV.

This chain uses TRBV7-9 with TRBJ1-6; no reliable D call. The germline CDR1 and CDR2 sequences are SEHNR and FQNEAQ (reference sequence). CDR3 length: 13 residues. Deletions cut 5 bases from V and 8 bases from J, with 10 bases between. CDR3 loop: CASSAYSDSPLHF. The CDR3 DNA follows: TGTGCCAGCAGCGCCTATAGTGATTCACCCCTCCACTTT.

CDR3 amino acids: CASSESQVDEQFF. CDR3 sequence (DNA): TGTGCCAGCAGTGAGTCCCAGGTAGATGAGCAGTTCTTC. The chain links TRBV6-1 to TRBJ2-1; D not certain. Between the trimmed V and J ends, which lost 3 bases and 8 bases, there was a span of 11 bases. CDR1 and CDR2 (germline): MNHNS, SASEGT. The CDR3 length is 13 residues.

The chain has TRBV10-3 and TRBJ2-7, with TRBD1 as a possible D gene (6 bases). The V end lost 11 bases, the J end lost 4 bases, and 21 bases lay between the germline ends. Germline CDR1 reads ENHRY; CDR2 reads SYGVKD. This CDR3 contains 14 residues. CDR3 region: CAVRRGGAQYEQYF. DNA of the CDR3: TGTGCCGTCCGCCGTGGGGGCGCCCAATACGAGCAGTACTTC.

V is TRBV5-6 and J is TRBJ1-4; 8 positions agree with TRBD1. The V gene end was trimmed by 3 bases and the J gene end by 7 bases; junction bases not matched to a gene: 8. This CDR3 is 15 amino acids long. Germline CDR1 reads SGHDT; CDR2 reads YYEEEE. CDR3 region: CASSSPTGEGEKLFF. The DNA of the CDR3 is TGTGCCAGCAGCTCCCCGACAGGGGAGGGTGAAAAACTGTTTTTT.

This chain uses TRBV10-3 with TRBJ1-1; TRBD1 might be the D (5 bases). This CDR3 region has 16 residues. CDR1 ENHRY and CDR2 SYGVKD come from the germline V gene. V was pared by 2 bases and J by 0 bases, with 13 bases between. CDR3 coding DNA: TGTGCCATCAGTGAGGAGCAGGGTGTGGTGAACACTGAAGCTTTCTTT. Residues: CAISEEQGVVNTEAFF.

This clone has more than one count but fewer than ten. The J gene is TRBJ1-5, the V gene TRBV10-3; 10 bases match TRBD1. The V gene's germline CDR1 is ENHRY and CDR2 SYGVKD. V was pared by 6 bases and J by 5 bases, with 4 bases of the junction left unmatched. This CDR3 comprises 14 residues. CDR3 nucleotides: TGTGCCATCAGGGGACAGGGGATCGATCAGCCCCAGCATTTT. This sequence encodes CAIRGQGIDQPQHF.

The chain couples TRBV6-1 to TRBJ2-5; D is possibly TRBD2 (6 bases). The J call may be mistaken, given a closer DNA end match to TRBJ2-7. CDR3 length equals 14 residues. Germline assignment: CDR1 MNHNS and CDR2 SASEGT. The CDR3 bases are TGTGCCAGCAGCTATGGGGGGAGTGTCCACGAGCAGTACTTC. Translation gives CASSYGGSVHEQYF.